The 21 T cell receptor beta chains below all came from one sample that was sequenced in a study of cytomegalovirus exposure and HLA in healthy donors. The PCR employed 60 Vbeta primers together with 13 Jbeta primers. The protocol was immunoSEQ multiplex PCR, while the TCRdb copy is restricted to in-frame clones and leaves out a portion. The sample yields about 180,000 clones, roughly four fifths seen once. Sequenced input: PBMCs. All receptors derive from a male donor in good health and CMV-seronegative.

The table lists this clone with a count of one. CDR3 sequence: CASSQPGHQETQYF. CDR3 nucleotide sequence: TGTGCCAGCAGCCAACCCGGTCACCAAGAGACCCAGTACTTC. The gene calls are TRBV6-6 and TRBJ2-5; D is ambiguous. The CDR3 has 14 residues. V gave up 6 bases and J gave up 0 bases, with 11 bases separating them. Germline assignment: CDR1 MNHNY and CDR2 SVGAGI (reference sequence).

This chain uses TRBV18 with TRBJ2-7; 12 bases are shared with TRBD1. V gave up 0 bases and J gave up 5 bases; unmatched junction bases: 2. The CDR3 is made up of 15 amino acids. Germline V gives CDR1 KGHSH, CDR2 LQKENI. CDR3 sequence reads: CASSPPGQGADEQYF. The CDR3 region has the DNA TGTGCCAGCTCACCACCGGGACAGGGGGCCGACGAGCAGTACTTC.

The chain links TRBV19 to TRBJ2-2; D call uncertain. Germline V lookup: CDR1 LNHDA, CDR2 SQIVND (reference sequence). Trimming removed 1 base at V and 4 bases at J, with 7 bases between. The CDR3 extends over 14 amino acids. CDR3 coding DNA: TGTGCCAGTAGTATAGGGGCCAGCACCGGGGAGCTGTTTTTT. Translating gives CASSIGASTGELFF.

J is TRBJ2-1 and V is TRBV2; D ambiguous. CDR3 length: 13 amino acids. The germline CDR1 and CDR2 sequences are SNHLY and FYNNEI. Trimming shortened V by 2 bases and J by 4 bases, and 6 bases separated the two germline ends. DNA for the CDR3: TGTGCCAGCAGTGAACGGCGGTACAATGAGCAGTTCTTC. It codes for CASSERRYNEQFF.

The rearrangement links TRBV4-1 to TRBJ2-1, with a weak D call TRBD2 (6 bases). V was clipped by 1 base and J by 8 bases, with 18 bases between them. CDR1 MGHRA and CDR2 YSYEKL come from the germline V gene. The CDR3 is 16 amino acids. CDR3 residues: CASSQVPGVRSYEQFF. As DNA, the CDR3 is TGCGCCAGCAGCCAAGTACCGGGAGTAAGGTCCTATGAGCAGTTCTTC.

This clone was observed a handful of times. The chain recombines TRBV4-3 with TRBJ2-1, with 12 nucleotides matching TRBD2. Trimming at V came to 0 bases and at J to 6 bases, leaving 9 bases not matched to a gene. CDR1 is LGHNA, CDR2 YSLEER, per germline. CDR3 length equals 18 residues. The CDR3 loop reads CASSQDRLAGDSGNEQFF. CDR3 sequence (DNA): TGCGCCAGCAGCCAAGATAGACTAGCGGGAGACAGCGGCAATGAGCAGTTCTTC.

This CDR3 is CASSVGLAADTQYF. In DNA, the CDR3 is TGTGCCAGCAGCGTAGGACTAGCGGCAGATACGCAGTATTTT. The chain carries TRBV9 and TRBJ2-3; TRBD2 aligns across 9 bases. V was pared by 0 bases and J by 4 bases, with 0 bases of the junction left unmatched. The CDR3 length is 14 residues. Germline V CDR1 and CDR2: SGDLS, YYNGEE.

This clone was seen a single time. The chain is built from TRBV2 and TRBJ1-5; 10 bases line up with TRBD1. J was trimmed by 4 bases and V by 6 bases; bases with no gene match: 3. CDR1 and CDR2 from the germline V gene are SNHLY and FYNNEI. The length of the CDR3 is 14 residues. CDR3: CASRGGQGNQPQHF. CDR3 coding DNA: TGTGCCAGCAGGGGGGGACAGGGGAATCAGCCCCAGCATTTT. The full variable domain, its missing parts supplied by reference TRBV2 and TRBJ1-5, is EPEVTQTPSHQVTQMGQEVILRCVPISNHLYFYWYRQILGQKVEFLVSFYNNEISEKSEIFDDQFSVERPDGSNFTLKIRSTKLEDSAMYFCASRGGQGNQPQHFGDGTRLSIL.

The chain uses TRBV19 and TRBJ1-5; no clear D gene. V lost 5 bases to trimming and J lost 9 bases, with 17 bases between them. The CDR3 is made up of 14 amino acids. Germline CDR1 reads LNHDA; CDR2 reads SQIVND (reference sequence). CDR3 bases: TGTGCCAGTAGTCTCTCTGGGGAGGCTAGGCCCCAGCATTTT. The encoded protein is CASSLSGEARPQHF.

The V and J genes are TRBV30 and TRBJ2-7, with D unresolved. This CDR3 spans 13 amino acids. V lost 4 bases, J lost 3 bases, and 13 bases lay in between. The germline V gene encodes CDR1 GTSNPN and CDR2 SVGIG (reference sequence). The CDR3 loop is CAWTNSYNYEQYF. The CDR3, as DNA: TGTGCCTGGACAAACAGCTATAACTACGAGCAGTACTTC.

The chain couples TRBV5-1 to TRBJ1-6, with 9 positions matching TRBD1. The J segment lost 7 bases and the V segment lost 6 bases, leaving 5 bases of the junction unmatched. Germline V gene data show CDR1 as SGHRS and CDR2 as YFSETQ. The CDR3 sequence is 14 residues long. CDR3 in DNA: TGCGCCAGCACTATAGGGACAGGGAATTCACCCCTCCACTTT. Residues: CASTIGTGNSPLHF.

The chain employs TRBV28 and TRBJ1-4, with a possible D match to TRBD1 (5 bases). V shed 6 bases and J shed 7 bases, with 9 bases lying between them. The CDR3 covers 12 residues. Germline lookup yields CDR1 MDHEN and CDR2 SYDVKM. This CDR3 is CASRMGGEKLFF. The CDR3 nucleotides are TGTGCCAGCAGGATGGGGGGTGAAAAACTGTTTTTT.

The chain links TRBV27 to TRBJ1-2; 7 bases match TRBD1. The V and J ends lost 6 bases and 3 bases, in that order; junction bases with no gene match: 7. The germline V gene encodes CDR1 MNHEY and CDR2 SMNVEV (reference sequence). This CDR3 has 14 amino acids. The CDR3 bases are TGTGCCAGCAGCTTCAACAGGGGATACTATGGCTACACCTTC. Translated, it gives CASSFNRGYYGYTF.

The chain is built from TRBV2 and TRBJ2-1, with 9 positions matching TRBD2. J was trimmed by 10 bases and V by 7 bases; bases with no gene match: 14. The CDR3 runs to 15 residues. Per the germline V gene, CDR1 is SNHLY and CDR2 is FYNNEI. The CDR3 region has the DNA TGTGCCAGCACCTCTCAGGGGCTAGCGGGACGGGAGCAGTTCTTC. Residues: CASTSQGLAGREQFF.

A few counts support this clone. The chain employs TRBV10-3 and TRBJ1-1; D not certain. The CDR3 sequence is 14 residues long. Trimming took 3 bases from V and 1 from J, leaving 9 bases between them. Germline CDR1 ENHRY, CDR2 SYGVKD. For the CDR3, the DNA is TGTGCCATCAGTGACACGGTCACGAACACTGAAGCTTTCTTT. This encodes CAISDTVTNTEAFF.

The chain uses TRBV6-1 and TRBJ2-5; perhaps TRBD1 as D (6 bases). The better agreement between TRBJ2-7 and the DNA end casts doubt on the J call. In germline, CDR1 is MNHNS, CDR2 SASEGT. The CDR3 sequence is 13 residues long. The CDR3 is CASISNRDYEQYF. In DNA, the CDR3 is TGTGCCAGCATATCCAACAGGGACTACGAGCAGTACTTC.

This clone has a handful of counts. V is TRBV9 and J is TRBJ1-2, with TRBD1 matching 9 bases. Germline V CDR1 and CDR2: SGDLS, YYNGEE. The CDR3 loop spans 15 amino acids. With 0 bases clipped from V and 6 bases from J, the junction kept 6 bases outside the gene matches. For the CDR3, the DNA is TGTGCCAGCAGCGTAGGGTGGACAGGGGTTAATGGCTACACCTTC. Its translation: CASSVGWTGVNGYTF. Based on the CDR3 plus reference TRBV9 and TRBJ1-2, the full variable domain is DSGVTQTPKHLITATGQRVTLRCSPRSGDLSVYWYQQSLDQGLQFLIQYYNGEERAKGNILERFSAQQFPDLHSELNLSSLELGDSALYFCASSVGWTGVNGYTFGSGTRLTVV.

On this clone itself: A junction end diverges from the germline sequence, so it may reflect a read error. This chain joins TRBV29-1 and TRBJ1-3, with 10 bases fitting TRBD1. Germline CDR1 is SQVTM and CDR2 is ANQGSEA. The CDR3 sequence is 15 residues long. The CDR3 DNA reads as TGCAGCGCCTCCGCCGGGACAGGGGCAGGAAACACCGTATATTTT. It yields the protein CSASAGTGAGNTVYF.

This clone was counted a few times. CDR3 sequence reads: CASSQWIRDRENEQYF. The CDR3 DNA sequence: TGTGCCAGCAGCCAATGGATTCGGGACAGGGAAAACGAGCAGTACTTC. The chain has TRBV6-6 and TRBJ2-5; 9 bases agree with TRBD1. The tail of the sequence fits TRBJ2-7 better, so the J call may be wrong. Germline lookup yields CDR1 MNHNY and CDR2 SVGAGI (reference sequence). The CDR3 loop spans 16 amino acids.

The J gene is TRBJ2-7, the V gene TRBV7-3, with 8 nucleotides matching TRBD2. V shed 4 bases and J 2 bases; nucleotides not matched to a gene: 7. Germline CDR1 is SGHTA and CDR2 is FQGTGA. This CDR3 spans 15 amino acids. The CDR3 spells CASSSIAGPTYEQYF. DNA of the CDR3: TGTGCCAGCAGCTCAATAGCGGGACCTACCTACGAGCAGTACTTC. Variable domain in full (rest from reference TRBV7-3 and TRBJ2-7): GAGVSQTPSNKVTEKGKYVELRCDPISGHTALYWYRQSLGQGPEFLIYFQGTGAADDSGLPNDRFFAVRPEGSVSTLKIQRTERGDSAVYLCASSSIAGPTYEQYFGPGTRLTVT.

This clone was counted between two and nine times. Other nucleotide sequences in the sample specify the same CDR3. This rearrangement joins TRBV9 to TRBJ2-3; D remains ambiguous. The CDR3 has 12 amino acids. Trimming shortened V by 4 bases and J by 2 bases, and 5 bases separated the two germline ends. Germline CDR1 and CDR2: SGDLS and YYNGEE. This CDR3 reads CASSPNTDTQYF. CDR3 in DNA: TGTGCCAGCAGCCCAAACACAGATACGCAGTATTTT. Looking up the rest from reference TRBV9 and TRBJ2-3 gives the full variable domain: DSGVTQTPKHLITATGQRVTLRCSPRSGDLSVYWYQQSLDQGLQFLIQYYNGEERAKGNILERFSAQQFPDLHSELNLSSLELGDSALYFCASSPNTDTQYFGPGTRLTVL.